The clone carrying this TCR beta chain showed up just a few times. The antigen is unknown. The data belong to a study of vaccination and CD4 T cells after COVID-19. About the study: Once diagnosed, patients had post-COVID samples drawn a median 101 days later (range 35 to 161).

Once obtained from cultured CD4+ T cells, the DNA was sequenced using the Oncomine TCR Beta short-read assay. MiXCR was run by TCRdb on the PCR reads, yielding one entry per CDR3 protein. Among under 8,500 distinct CDR3 sequences listed, 35% to 50% were seen once. The treatment is: roughly 11-day PBMC culture with coronavirus spike peptide pools or control peptides (ViraFEST assay). Pre-COVID-19 pandemic sampling (2011-2018) yielded the unexposed donor's CD4+ T cells. Where cell yield allowed, unexposed-donor CD4+ T cells were probed with SARS-CoV-2 S/N and four cold-coronavirus spikes. The germline CDR1 and CDR2 sequences are DFQATT and SNEGSKA (reference sequence). V lost 6 bases, J lost 1 base, and 9 bases lay in between. The CDR3 is 12 amino acids.

This receptor was identified in a human donor in good health. The sequenced material came from CD4+ T cells from blood, cultured in vitro. The genes are TRBV20-1 and TRBJ1-2; TRBD1 is a possible D gene (6 bases). CDR3 sequence: CSASRGNYGYTF. For the CDR3, the DNA is TGCAGTGCCAGCAGGGGTAACTATGGCTACACCTTC.